This T cell receptor beta chain was identified during a study of shared clonotypes between healthy human individuals. The wider study: Aged 18 to 49, the donors were a couple of women and a few men. Findings and limits, study-wide: The donor pool, a small one, limited the genetic and exposure-history diversity represented. Clonotypes shared by all four sorted-subset donors had higher generation probabilities than non-shared clonotypes.

Naive CD8 populations comprised CD45RO-negative cells positively selected for CCR7, excluding terminally differentiated effector memory CD45RA+ cells. Original data processing: Filtering was not the same, since immunoSEQ gave junction-only sequences without quality scores. Sequenced by immunoSEQ multiplex PCR; TCRdb stores in-frame clones only, minus some. The D gene and trimming were derived from the DNA, and the V and J assignments and clone size from that table. Here the sample spans some 2,100,000 clones, around 93% being singletons. Germline CDR1 reads LNHDA; CDR2 reads SQIVND (reference sequence). The CDR3 totals 15 residues. The V gene lost 3 bases and the J gene lost 0 bases, with 11 bases spanning the gap. About this clone itself: Its antigen remains unidentified.

The rearrangement links TRBV19 to TRBJ1-1; no clear D. Material for sequencing was naive CD8+ T cells from PBMCs. This receptor was obtained from a man younger than 35 in good health. Some clones in this sample may be carry-over from other donors' samples. The CDR3 protein is CASSIRTYMNTEAFF. The DNA for the CDR3 is TGTGCCAGTAGTATTAGAACCTATATGAACACTGAAGCTTTCTTT.